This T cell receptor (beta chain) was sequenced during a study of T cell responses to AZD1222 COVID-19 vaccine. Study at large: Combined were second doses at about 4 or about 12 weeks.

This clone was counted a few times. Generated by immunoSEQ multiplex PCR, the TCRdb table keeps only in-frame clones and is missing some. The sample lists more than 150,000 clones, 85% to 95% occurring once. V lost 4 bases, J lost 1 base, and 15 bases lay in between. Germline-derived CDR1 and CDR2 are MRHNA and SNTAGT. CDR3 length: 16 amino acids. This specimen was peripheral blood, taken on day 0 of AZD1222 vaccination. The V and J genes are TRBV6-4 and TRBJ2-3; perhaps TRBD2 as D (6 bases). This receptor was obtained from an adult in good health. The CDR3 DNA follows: TGTGCCAGCAGTGCGTCCGGGACTGTAGGCACAGATACGCAGTATTTT. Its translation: CASSASGTVGTDTQYF.